A single sample gave rise to the 28 T cell receptor beta chains below, sequenced in a study of CD8 T cells in ankylosing spondylitis. Study results and caveats: What seemed typical of ankylosing spondylitis blood was a TCR beta motif built from several highly homologous variants.

Each CDR3 protein is one row after TCRdb ran MiXCR on the 5' RACE reads. The sample has 390,000 or so distinct CDR3 sequences; about a fifth are singletons. These receptors have no known antigen. Material: blood, either unsorted or a sorted T cell fraction (not recorded which). Every receptor here comes from a male donor with ankylosing spondylitis.

The gene calls are TRBV11-2 and TRBJ2-1, with D perhaps TRBD2 (5 bases). The V gene lost 5 bases and the J gene lost 0 bases, with 11 bases spanning the gap. The germline V gene encodes CDR1 SGHAT and CDR2 FQNNGV. The CDR3 contains 15 residues. The CDR3 DNA reads as TGTGCCAGCAGCACCCGACGGGACTCCTACAATGAGCAGTTCTTC. It yields the protein CASSTRRDSYNEQFF.

This clonotype was observed a handful of times. In DNA, the CDR3 is TGCAGTGCTAGAGAATACGGCACAGATACGCAGTATTTT. This translates into CSAREYGTDTQYF. The chain couples TRBV20-1 to TRBJ2-3; D is undetermined. Germline CDR1 reads DFQATT; CDR2 reads SNEGSKA (reference sequence). V dropped 0 bases and J dropped 1 base, with 5 bases sitting between them. This CDR3 is built from 13 residues.

The chain uses TRBV6-5 and TRBJ2-7; D not resolved. The V gene's germline CDR1 is MNHEY and CDR2 SVGAGI. This CDR3 is 13 amino acids long. The V gene lost 7 bases and the J gene lost 3 bases, with 13 bases spanning the gap. The CDR3 protein is CASTSRSYYEQYF. CDR3 DNA: TGTGCCAGCACTTCCCGGAGCTACTACGAGCAGTACTTC.

This clonotype has more than one count but fewer than ten. This chain links TRBV18 with TRBJ1-4; D is undetermined. V lost 2 bases to trimming and J lost 5 bases, with 12 bases between them. There are 15 residues in the CDR3. CDR1 and CDR2 (germline): KGHSH, LQKENI. This chain's CDR3 is CASSPSIQTNEKLFF. The CDR3 DNA reads TGTGCCAGCTCACCATCTATACAGACAAATGAAAAACTGTTTTTT. Based on the CDR3 plus reference TRBV18 and TRBJ1-4, the full variable domain is NAGVMQNPRHLVRRRGQEARLRCSPMKGHSHVYWYRQLPEEGLKFMVYLQKENIIDESGMPKERFSAEFPKEGPSILRIQQVVRGDSAAYFCASSPSIQTNEKLFFGSGTQLSVL.

The rearrangement uses TRBV25-1 and TRBJ2-5, with 8 positions matching TRBD2. CDR3 length: 15 residues. Trimming took 1 base from V and 5 from J; bases not matched to a gene: 6. The germline gives CDR1 MGHDK, CDR2 SYGVNS. This CDR3 is CASSEWAGGGETQYF. The DNA of the CDR3 is TGTGCCAGCAGTGAATGGGCGGGAGGAGGGGAGACCCAGTACTTC.

CDR3 bases: TGCAGTGCCGCGGGAGCAGGACTTCACTCTGGAAACACCATATATTTT. This codes for CSAAGAGLHSGNTIYF. The chain recombines TRBV20-1 with TRBJ1-3, with D hard to call. Germline CDR1 and CDR2: DFQATT and SNEGSKA (reference sequence). CDR3 length: 16 amino acids. Trimming cost V 6 bases and J 0 bases, with 18 bases left between them.

This sequence joins TRBV7-6 and TRBJ2-4; a possible D gene is TRBD1 (6 bases). Germline V gene lookup returns CDR1 SGHVS and CDR2 FNYEAQ. V was trimmed by 5 bases and J by 6 bases, leaving 14 bases between them. The CDR3 has 14 residues. The CDR3, as DNA: TGTGCCAGCAGCCCAAGGACAGCTGGAAACATTCAGTACTTC. Translated, it gives CASSPRTAGNIQYF. The entire variable domain, with the rest obtained from reference TRBV7-6 and TRBJ2-4, is as follows: GAGVSQSPRYKVTKRGQDVALRCDPISGHVSLYWYRQALGQGPEFLTYFNYEAQQDKSGLPNDRFSAERPEGSISTLTIQRTEQRDSAMYRCASSPRTAGNIQYFGAGTRLSVL.

The rearrangement uses TRBV4-3 and TRBJ1-6, with D perhaps matching TRBD1 (6 bases). The CDR3 sequence is 15 residues long. V was shortened by 0 bases and J by 7 bases, with 10 bases between the two germline ends. CDR1 LGHNA and CDR2 YSLEER come from the germline V gene. In DNA, the CDR3 is TGCGCCAGCAGCCAAGAGGGGGCAGAGAATTCACCCCTCCACTTT. It encodes CASSQEGAENSPLHF.

The V and J genes are TRBV20-1 and TRBJ1-2; no reliable D call. The V gene's germline CDR1 is DFQATT and CDR2 SNEGSKA (reference sequence). The germline V and J ends were trimmed by 6 bases and 6 bases, with 11 bases remaining between them. The CDR3 sequence is 11 residues long. The CDR3 here is CSARELNGYTF. In nucleotides, the CDR3 is TGCAGTGCCCGAGAGTTAAATGGCTACACCTTC.

This clonotype was counted a few times. The J gene is TRBJ2-1, the V gene TRBV11-2, with TRBD2 matching over 11 bases. The ends lost 4 bases at V and 1 base at J; junction bases unmatched: 9. The CDR3 consists of 18 residues. Germline CDR1 SGHAT, CDR2 FQNNGV. Here the CDR3 DNA reads TGTGCCAGCAGCTCGCGAGGGCTAGCGGGAGGATCCTACAATGAGCAGTTCTTC. Protein sequence: CASSSRGLAGGSYNEQFF.

This clonotype has only a few counts. The chain recombines TRBV7-3 with TRBJ2-5; 7 bases map to TRBD1. From germline, CDR1 is SGHTA and CDR2 FQGTGA. V shed 5 bases, J shed 2 bases, and the junction held 2 bases outside the gene matches. CDR3 length: 13 amino acids. The CDR3 here is CASSKGQQETQYF. For the CDR3, the DNA is TGTGCCAGCAGCAAGGGACAGCAAGAGACCCAGTACTTC.

On this clonotype itself: The germline gene is not matched at one end of the junction; a read error may be the cause. The rearrangement links TRBV29-1 to TRBJ2-1; TRBD2 matches 7 bases. The CDR3 runs to 13 residues. CDR1 and CDR2 from the germline V gene are SQVTM and ANQGSEA. As DNA, the CDR3 is TGCAGCGTTGATGTGGTGGGCGGGAGAAACGGGGCTTTC. Its translation: CSVDVVGGRNGAF.

This clonotype has only a few counts. V usage is TRBV29-1 and J usage is TRBJ2-5; D remains ambiguous. V dropped 4 bases and J dropped 2 bases, with 5 bases sitting between them. CDR3 size: 11 residues. Per germline, CDR1 SQVTM and CDR2 ANQGSEA. CDR3: CSVGLQETQYF. DNA for the CDR3: TGCAGCGTTGGCCTTCAAGAGACCCAGTACTTC.

This clonotype came up a few times. The chain is built from TRBV20-1 and TRBJ2-3; 13 positions agree with TRBD2. Germline V gene data show CDR1 as DFQATT and CDR2 as SNEGSKA (reference sequence). J lost 5 bases, V lost 5 bases, and 7 bases had no gene match. The CDR3 covers 15 residues. The CDR3 region is CSASTSGRWRDTQYF. CDR3 in DNA: TGCAGTGCTTCGACTAGCGGGAGGTGGAGAGATACGCAGTATTTT.

This chain connects TRBV5-4 to TRBJ1-2; D possibly corresponds to TRBD1 (6 bases). V dropped 4 bases and J dropped 7 bases, with 17 bases sitting between them. The CDR3 has 14 amino acids. CDR1 SGHNT and CDR2 YYREEE come from the germline V gene (reference sequence). The CDR3 region has the DNA TGTGCCAGCAGCATGACGACAGGATGGGTTGGCTACACCTTC. Amino acid sequence: CASSMTTGWVGYTF.

In nucleotides, the CDR3 is TGCAGTGCTAGCTCCAGCGGCTTCCACAATGAGCAGTTCTTC. Translation gives CSASSSGFHNEQFF. The chain couples TRBV20-1 to TRBJ2-1; D might be TRBD2 (5 bases). CDR3 length equals 14 residues. CDR1 and CDR2 from the germline V gene are DFQATT and SNEGSKA (reference sequence). Trimming took off 3 bases at V and 5 bases at J, with 14 bases between the two ends.

The CDR3, as DNA: TGTGCCAGCAGATATAGGGGGCAAGGAGCGGGAGGGTTACAAGAGACCCAGTACTTC. Amino acids: CASRYRGQGAGGLQETQYF. This chain uses TRBV2 with TRBJ2-5, with TRBD2 identical over 10 bases. The germline V gene encodes CDR1 SNHLY and CDR2 FYNNEI. V was clipped by 6 bases and J by 2 bases; unmatched bases: 18. The CDR3 runs to 19 residues.

The sample holds a few counts of this clonotype. The chain recombines TRBV5-6 with TRBJ1-1; D remains ambiguous. Deletions cut 0 bases from V and 7 bases from J, with 13 bases between. Germline loops: CDR1 SGHDT, CDR2 YYEEEE. CDR3 size: 14 residues. CDR3 in amino acids: CASSLVGVRREAFF. CDR3 coding DNA: TGTGCCAGCAGCTTGGTTGGGGTCCGCCGTGAAGCTTTCTTT.

The chain employs TRBV15 and TRBJ2-1; D perhaps matches TRBD2 (6 bases). The CDR3 has 15 amino acids. V was clipped by 2 bases and J by 6 bases, with 14 bases between them. Germline CDR1 LNHNV, CDR2 YYDKDF (reference sequence). DNA of the CDR3: TGTGCCACCAGCAGATCAACTAGCACGGGCAATGAGCAGTTCTTC. Its translation is CATSRSTSTGNEQFF.

This clonotype was seen at least ten times. The junction and the germline gene differ at one end; a read error may be behind it. The V gene is TRBV11-2, the J gene TRBJ2-2, with D perhaps matching TRBD1 (6 bases). The CDR3 covers 16 residues. Germline values: CDR1 SGHAT, CDR2 FQNNGV. The CDR3 coding sequence is TGTGCCAGCAGTACAACGTACAGGGCGAATACCGGGGAGCTGTTTTTT. It encodes CASSTTYRANTGELFF.

This clonotype was counted only a few times. The V call is TRBV18, the J call TRBJ1-1; possible D gene TRBD1, 5 bases. This CDR3 has 14 amino acids. Trimming shortened V by 1 base and J by 4 bases, and 10 bases separated the two germline ends. Looked up from germline, CDR1 is KGHSH and CDR2 is LQKENI. The CDR3 DNA reads as TGTGCCAGCTCACCACAGGGGCCCGGCACTGAAGCTTTCTTT. Protein sequence: CASSPQGPGTEAFF. The full variable domain, completed using reference TRBV18 and TRBJ1-1, is NAGVMQNPRHLVRRRGQEARLRCSPMKGHSHVYWYRQLPEEGLKFMVYLQKENIIDESGMPKERFSAEFPKEGPSILRIQQVVRGDSAAYFCASSPQGPGTEAFFGQGTRLTVV.

This clonotype was found a few times. V is TRBV5-1 and J is TRBJ1-1, with 8 nucleotides matching TRBD1. The germline CDR1 and CDR2 sequences are SGHRS and YFSETQ. Trimming cost V 4 bases and J 2 bases; bases outside gene matches: 4. The CDR3 spans 14 residues. In nucleotides, the CDR3 is TGCGCCAGCAGCGCAGGGGGCGGAAACACTGAAGCTTTCTTT. Protein product: CASSAGGGNTEAFF.

This chain connects TRBV4-1 to TRBJ2-5, with 8 bases identical to TRBD2. Germline V gives CDR1 MGHRA, CDR2 YSYEKL. This CDR3 is built from 16 residues. J gave up 3 bases and V 1 base, and 7 bases lay outside the gene matches. The CDR3 protein is CASSQVIAGGKETQYF. The CDR3, as DNA: TGCGCCAGCAGCCAAGTTATTGCGGGAGGTAAAGAGACCCAGTACTTC.

The chain links TRBV10-3 to TRBJ2-7, with D perhaps matching TRBD1 or TRBD2 (5 bases each). Per germline, CDR1 ENHRY and CDR2 SYGVKD. The CDR3 has 14 residues. The V gene lost 6 bases and the J gene lost 7 bases, with 19 bases spanning the gap. The CDR3 loop is CAISDPRQGEEQYF. The CDR3 DNA reads TGTGCCATCAGCGACCCCCGGCAGGGAGAAGAGCAGTACTTC.

This clonotype was observed a handful of times. This chain joins TRBV20-1 and TRBJ2-1; D unclear. Deletions cut 3 bases from V and 0 bases from J, with 9 bases between. This CDR3 spans 14 amino acids. Germline V gene lookup returns CDR1 DFQATT and CDR2 SNEGSKA (reference sequence). In DNA form, the CDR3 reads TGCAGTGCTAGGAGAGGAAGCTCCTACAATGAGCAGTTCTTC. Translated: CSARRGSSYNEQFF.

This clonotype was seen a handful of times. This chain joins TRBV5-1 and TRBJ1-2, with 8 bases identical to TRBD1. Trimming took 0 bases from V and 7 from J; bases not matched to a gene: 5. CDR1 is SGHRS and CDR2 is YFSETQ in the germline V gene. The CDR3 contains 14 residues. The CDR3 protein is CASSLVQGARGYTF. The CDR3, as DNA: TGCGCCAGCAGCTTGGTCCAGGGGGCACGTGGCTACACCTTC.

J is TRBJ2-3 and V is TRBV11-2; the D gene is possibly TRBD2 (6 bases). Trimming shortened V by 5 bases and J by 3 bases, and 18 bases separated the two germline ends. Germline V gives CDR1 SGHAT, CDR2 FQNNGV. The CDR3 totals 16 residues. This chain's CDR3 is CASSPGEVARTDTQYF. CDR3 DNA sequence: TGTGCCAGCAGCCCCGGGGAGGTCGCGCGGACAGATACGCAGTATTTT.

In its sample, this clonotype was seen a few times. The chain carries TRBV12-3 or TRBV12-4 and TRBJ2-1; D uncertain. Trimming shortened V by 1 base and J by 2 bases, and 9 bases separated the two germline ends. This CDR3 is built from 15 residues. CDR3 DNA: TGTGCCAGCAGTTTAGGGCCCGTTGCCTACAATGAGCAGTTCTTC. Its protein product is CASSLGPVAYNEQFF.